The 11 T cell receptor beta chains in this list originate from one sample, sequenced in a study of T cell changes during pregnancy in multiple sclerosis. The data were produced by immunoSEQ multiplex PCR, yet TCRdb's version contains in-frame clones alone and is incomplete. This table has 79,000 or so clones, around 94% appearing once. Source: CD4+ T cells from peripheral blood mononuclear cells, taken before pregnancy. Receptors were obtained from a female donor with multiple sclerosis, enrolled in a pregnancy study.

The chain couples TRBV10-3 to TRBJ1-6; the D is unclear. Germline CDR1 and CDR2: ENHRY and SYGVKD. V was cut by 2 bases and J by 2 bases, with 4 bases left in between. The CDR3 is made up of 14 amino acids. The CDR3 spells CAISEDTYNSPLHF. The CDR3 DNA reads TGTGCCATCAGTGAGGACACCTATAATTCACCCCTCCACTTT.

The J gene is TRBJ1-2, the V gene TRBV28; 7 bases are shared with TRBD1. J gave up 4 bases and V 5 bases, and 4 bases lay outside the gene matches. Germline V CDR1 and CDR2: MDHEN, SYDVKM. This CDR3 spans 13 amino acids. CDR3 nucleotide sequence: TGTGCCAGCAGTGAGGGACAGCTCTATGGCTACACCTTC. As protein: CASSEGQLYGYTF.

The chain uses TRBV2 and TRBJ1-3, with TRBD1 matching over 8 bases. The CDR3 is 15 residues long. Germline V gives CDR1 SNHLY, CDR2 FYNNEI. With 6 bases clipped from V and 4 bases from J, the junction kept 8 bases outside the gene matches. The CDR3 region has the DNA TGTGCCAGCAGAGGTCGGACAGGGTTCGGAAACACCATATATTTT. Translated: CASRGRTGFGNTIYF.

The chain joins TRBV4-1 to TRBJ2-7, with 7 bases aligning to TRBD1. The CDR3 consists of 15 residues. CDR1 MGHRA and CDR2 YSYEKL come from the germline V gene. The junction had 6 bases not matched to a gene; V was cut back by 4 bases and J by 0 bases. CDR3 in amino acids: CASSRIQGSSYEQYF. The CDR3 coding sequence is TGCGCCAGCAGCCGCATACAGGGGAGCTCCTACGAGCAGTACTTC.

The chain links TRBV7-6 to TRBJ2-3, with a possible D match to TRBD1 (6 bases). The CDR3 is 15 amino acids. The germline gives CDR1 SGHVS, CDR2 FNYEAQ. Trimming left V 3 bases short and J 9 bases short, with 19 bases between. CDR3 amino acids: CASSFRAGVGETQYF. The CDR3 DNA follows: TGTGCCAGCAGCTTCCGGGCAGGGGTCGGCGAGACGCAGTATTTT.

The chain employs TRBV2 and TRBJ2-1; 8 bases fit TRBD2. There are 16 residues in the CDR3. After removal of 1 base from V and 4 bases from J, the junction contained 6 bases not matched to a gene. Germline V CDR1 and CDR2: SNHLY, FYNNEI. Here the CDR3 reads CASSEGPAGAYNEQFF. The CDR3 coding sequence is TGTGCCAGCAGTGAAGGTCCAGCGGGGGCTTACAATGAGCAGTTCTTC.

This clone appeared a single time. The rearrangement links TRBV5-1 to TRBJ2-6; TRBD2 is a possible D gene (6 bases). With 3 bases removed from V and 6 bases from J, the gap between germline ends came to 10 bases. The CDR3 length is 14 residues. Per germline, CDR1 SGHRS and CDR2 YFSETQ. The CDR3 loop is CASSSGGEANVLTF. The CDR3 region has the DNA TGCGCCAGCAGCTCGGGCGGGGAGGCCAACGTCCTGACTTTC.

This sequence joins TRBV15 and TRBJ2-6; the D is unclear. V lost 0 bases and J lost 2, with 8 bases in between. Germline V CDR1 and CDR2: LNHNV, YYDKDF (reference sequence). CDR3 size: 16 residues. In nucleotides, the CDR3 is TGTGCCACCAGCAGAGATTTTCGAGCTGGGGCCAACGTCCTGACTTTC. Translated, it gives CATSRDFRAGANVLTF. Complete variable domain (other parts from reference TRBV15 and TRBJ2-6): DAMVIQNPRYQVTQFGKPVTLSCSQTLNHNVMYWYQQKSSQAPKLLFHYYDKDFNNEADTPDNFQSRRPNTSFCFLDIRSPGLGDTAMYLCATSRDFRAGANVLTFGAGSRLTVL.

The chain employs TRBV7-9 and TRBJ2-2; weak D call: TRBD1 (6 bases). Trimming left V 5 bases short and J 9 bases short, with 25 bases between. CDR1 and CDR2 from the germline V gene are SEHNR and FQNEAQ (reference sequence). The CDR3 extends over 17 amino acids. The CDR3 DNA reads TGTGCCAGCAGCAATCCCCCTGGACAGATTAAAGGGCGGGAGCTGTTTTTT. This gives the protein CASSNPPGQIKGRELFF.

V gene TRBV5-1 combines with J gene TRBJ1-1; D might be TRBD1 (5 bases). The CDR3 has 13 amino acids. The germline V gene has CDR1 SGHRS and CDR2 YFSETQ. The V end was cut by 2 bases, the J end by 3 bases, with 8 bases between. CDR3: CASSFAGDTEAFF. DNA of the CDR3: TGCGCCAGCAGCTTTGCGGGGGACACTGAAGCTTTCTTT.

The chain combines TRBV6-1 with TRBJ1-1, with TRBD1 as a possible D gene (6 bases). There are 16 residues in the CDR3. CDR1 and CDR2 from the germline V gene are MNHNS and SASEGT. Trimming took off 4 bases at V and 3 bases at J, with 18 bases between the two ends. The chain's CDR3 is CASSGTGGRRDTEAFF. CDR3 nucleotides: TGTGCCAGCAGTGGGACCGGGGGGCGTCGGGACACTGAAGCTTTCTTT.